What follows describes a single T cell receptor beta chain. This clone was found a few times. The specificity of this receptor is unknown. The sample holds no much larger clone one base away, and base qualities are not on file. Library creation used the immunoSEQ multiplex PCR assay. The multiplex PCR relied on a mix of 60 forward primers for TCR Vbeta segments and 13 reverse primers for TCR Jbeta segments. A multiplex PCR assay on genomic DNA amplified the CDR3 region of rearranged TCR beta genes. Amplified TCR beta libraries were sequenced as 87-base-pair reads on the Illumina HiSeq System. Per the original workflow: Across the 600 to 700 repertoires, a later analysis counted roughly 84 million unique TCR beta chains, 9 million to 14 million of which were shared by at least two donors. Raw reads were error-corrected and collapsed into unique sequences with a nearest-neighbor algorithm that merged closely related sequences to remove PCR and sequencing errors. To assign V, D and J gene segments, CDR3 sequences were aligned to IMGT reference sequences. Each retained sequence needed at least a six-nucleotide match to both a V gene segment and a J gene segment. A rearrangement counted as productive if the CDR3 had no stop codons and remained in frame with V and J, and every other rearrangement counted as non-productive. Following IMGT convention, CDR3 was defined as the stretch from the second conserved V-encoded cysteine up to the conserved J-encoded phenylalanine. Sequences without an unambiguous match to a single V gene segment were excluded from the earlier analysis of a few hundred of the donors. In an earlier analysis of approximately 590 of the donors, a V segment was called functional when productive rearrangements were above 56.7%, and segregating when the standard deviation between donors exceeded 5%. To diagnose cytomegalovirus status from the catalog of TCR beta chain sequences, a statistical classification framework was built. A later analysis assigned V and J genes by comparing TCR nucleotide sequences with IMGT/GENE-DB human TR gene sequences. A later analysis assigned CDR3 sequences and most-parsimonious VDJ recombination scenarios with the TCRdist pipeline. In a later analysis, each TCR beta chain was defined by its CDR3 amino acid sequence together with its V-gene family, and reads lacking a unique V-gene family were excluded. To address suspected cross-contamination and a sequencing artifact, a later analysis removed over 500 highly shared, low-generation-probability nucleotide sequences. In a later analysis, a clonal expansion index was calculated for each public chain from normalized within-repertoire ranks of inferred template counts. In a later analysis, generation probabilities were computed using a VDJ recombination model fitted to out-of-frame rearrangements, and the results were checked against IGoR. Hypergeometric tests were used in a later analysis to score TCR-TCR, TCR-HLA and TCR-CMV co-occurrence, with a repertoire-size bias correction applied to the TCR pairs. In a later analysis, false discovery rates were estimated by permuting HLA or CMV assignments 20 times. A later analysis grouped co-occurring TCRs with DBSCAN, adding TCRdist sequence similarity when clustering within HLA-allele-positive subsets. Co-occurrence clustering excluded repertoires with fewer than 30,000 or more than 120,000 public chains, plus five with anomalous nucleotide sharing. In TCRdb, the immuneACCESS table is reduced to in-frame sequences with V and J assigned. These tables do not hold every clone; where another copy was compared, an unresolved V gene accounts for under half, and the others remain unexplained. V, J and clone size are those of that table, while D and trimming were read from the DNA. This sample comprises 100,000 to 120,000 clones, around 78% of them detected only once. Jointly, the top ten make up 1% to 1.5% of the sample.

The cohort comprised some 730 healthy bone marrow donors. At the time of sampling, all cohort members were nominally healthy, though unrecorded immune exposures were likely present. The donor tested CMV seronegative, placing the donor among the approximately 360 seronegative members of the cohort. A peripheral blood sample was provided by each donor, and peripheral blood mononuclear cells were used for TCR beta sequencing. The Qiagen DNeasy Blood Extraction Kit was used to extract genomic DNA from the blood cell samples. The CDR3 sequence holds 14 residues, the cysteine and phenylalanine included. The retained sequence is limited to the CDR3, 42 bases, with the frame set at the first base. Here V drops 4 bases and J drops 4 bases, and the junction holds 4 bases not matched to any gene. CDR1 and CDR2 (SNHLY, FYNNEI) derive from the germline V gene. This sample stems from a study of cytomegalovirus exposure and HLA in healthy donors (dated by TCRdb to the late 2010s). Notes on the research overall: In an earlier analysis of under 750 of the donors, around 300 Gb of sequence data and roughly 100 million unique TCR beta sequences from 150 million to 200 million T cells were reported. Roughly 290 gigabases of sequencing data and 70 million to 100 million unique TCR sequences made up an early release that covered roughly 670 HLA-typed donors. Among the roughly 430 genotyped donors, approximately 77% belonged to the genetic ancestry cluster associated with self-reported Caucasian donors. The study aimed to test whether signatures of past pathogen exposure could be identified by cataloging public T cell receptors. The study profiled the T cell repertoires of under 700 subjects by immunosequencing and related them to cytomegalovirus serostatus. A separate validation cohort of roughly 120 different subjects was used in addition to the approximately 610-subject first cohort. The study combined high-throughput TCR immunosequencing, statistical association of individual TCRs with disease status, and machine learning to predict cytomegalovirus infection status. In a later analysis, previously published TCR beta repertoires from more than 500 donors were re-analyzed and high-resolution HLA genotyping was added so that TCR occurrence patterns could be studied. In the later analysis, no new phenotypic data were used to find candidate immune exposures; instead, reliance was placed on TCR beta sequences and their occurrence across donors. In an earlier analysis of about 590 of the donors, high-throughput TCR beta sequencing was used to judge whether each TCR beta V gene segment behaved as functional or pseudogenic. Alongside the repertoire data, information on donor age, sex, ethnicity and CMV serostatus was compiled. A later genetic analysis used genome-wide SNP genotypes for about 55% of the 666 donors, treating that subset as a discovery cohort. Every discovery cohort repertoire had been produced on one sequencing platform. HLA typing included class I and class II loci at four-digit resolution. Typing coverage differed by locus: A, B, C, DRB1 and DQB1 were typed in roughly 629-630 donors, DQA1 in 500 to 550, DPA1 in some 600, and DPB1 in 450 to 480. Roughly 5 DR-DQ haplotypes were handled as single units for association and clustering because linkage in the cohort was strong. Among a few hundred genotyped donors of the cohort, an average of about 240,000 unique TCR beta nucleotide sequences were sequenced per donor, about a sixth of them non-productive.

Overall study results and their limits: The classifier was reported to diagnose cytomegalovirus status with high specificity and sensitivity in both the original and validation cohorts. A later analysis found that most CMV-associated TCR beta chains appeared HLA-restricted, with HLA associations seemingly driven largely by CMV exposure. A later analysis associated about 17,000 TCR beta sequences with specific HLA alleles at a false discovery rate of 0.05. In an earlier analysis of fewer than 700 of the donors, most TCR beta V segments appeared in productive rearrangements about 87% or about 30% of the time, broadly matching IMGT annotations. Because some donors lacked HLA typing at each locus, the association tests relied only on the typed subset. Compared with equally common non-associated chains, HLA-associated TCR beta chains in a later analysis were more clonally expanded and had lower generation probabilities. For the cohort, immune exposure information was limited to CMV serostatus. Compared with the approximately 670-donor mean, donors in an Asian-associated ancestry cluster had fewer N-insertions in productive TCRs, according to a later genetic analysis. When HLA alleles, especially DR and DQ, strongly co-occurred, attributing TCR associations to individual alleles was difficult. In this cohort, only TCR beta chains were sequenced, and detectable features were limited by the absence of alpha or paired-chain data. The authors suggested that the approach could potentially be generalized to other disease states and immunological phenotypes. The earlier analysis of some 540 of the donors excluded seventeen rarely observed V segments, including chromosome 9 orphons, because counts were too low. A few of the identified cytomegalovirus-associated TCR beta chains were confirmed in vitro to be specific for cytomegalovirus antigens. A cluster of highly shared sequence variants was judged likely to be a technical artifact of the sequencing pipeline. Some IMGT-functional V segments, including TRBV6-2 and TRBV6-3, could not be distinguished by the 87-base-pair reads and were therefore excluded. The presence/absence analyses assumed that sequencing depth was roughly uniform across donors, and that assumption may not be true. A later genetic analysis associated a missense DCLRE1C variant with V-gene and J-gene trimming of TCR beta chains, and an independent cohort replicated the association. Most TCR sequences were seen in very few donors, while some public TCRs were found in many individuals. Linkage disequilibrium might explain the correlated functional status among segregating V segments, but an unknown experimental factor could not be excluded. A further reported finding was that TCR beta sequences accurately predicted the HLA-A and HLA-B alleles for most subjects in the first cohort. In the study, around 160 TCR beta chains were listed as associated with cytomegalovirus. A later analysis found that TCR association rates varied across HLA loci, with DRB1 alleles showing the most associated TCRs and HLA-C alleles the fewest. According to a later analysis, parvovirus B19, influenza, CMV and Epstein-Barr virus appeared linked to several top co-occurrence clusters.

The TCR originated in a woman in her twenties or thirties in good health and CMV-seronegative. The receptor chain draws on TRBV2 and TRBJ2-5; TRBD2 lines up with 9 middle nucleotides. Sequencing was carried out using PBMCs. The DNA is as follows: TGTGCCAGCAGTGTGAGGACTAGCGTAGAGACCCAGTACTTC. This is translated as CASSVRTSVETQYF.